This T cell receptor (beta chain) was captured in a study of T cell changes during pregnancy in multiple sclerosis. With 0 bases removed from V and 7 bases from J, the gap between germline ends came to 7 bases. The CDR3 has 13 amino acids. CDR1 and CDR2 from the germline V gene are SGDLS and YYNGEE. The method was immunoSEQ multiplex PCR; TCRdb's version includes in-frame clones alone and lacks a portion of them. Here the sample spans approximately 110,000 clones, roughly nine tenths being singletons. The sequences come from peripheral blood, collected after pregnancy. This TCR was sampled from a female donor with multiple sclerosis, enrolled in a pregnancy study. V usage is TRBV9 and J usage is TRBJ1-4; weak D call: TRBD1 (6 bases). The CDR3 DNA follows: TGTGCCAGCAGCGTAGGAGGGGGTGAAAAACTGTTTTTT. Amino acid sequence: CASSVGGGEKLFF.